This T cell receptor beta chain stems from a study of cytomegalovirus exposure and HLA in healthy donors (TCRdb year 2017). About the study as a whole: An earlier analysis of some 600 of the donors reported 276 Gb of sequence data and 95 million to 130 million unique TCR beta sequences obtained from around 170 million T cells. About 330 gigabases of sequencing data and 91 million or so unique TCR sequences made up an early release that covered 500 to 700 HLA-typed donors. Among the roughly 390 genotyped donors, 81% belonged to the genetic ancestry cluster associated with self-reported Caucasian donors. The study was designed to test whether signatures of past pathogen exposure could be identified by cataloging public T cell receptors. Using immunosequencing, the study profiled T cell repertoires from roughly 650 subjects and related those repertoires to cytomegalovirus serostatus. In addition to the first cohort of 650 to 750 subjects, a separate validation cohort of 120 different subjects was used. The study combined high-throughput TCR immunosequencing, statistical association of individual TCRs with disease status, and machine learning to predict cytomegalovirus infection status. In a later analysis, previously published TCR beta repertoires from 670 or so donors were re-analyzed and high-resolution HLA genotyping was added so that TCR occurrence patterns could be studied. The later analysis used no new phenotypic data to find candidate immune exposures, relying instead on TCR beta sequences and their occurrence across donors. An earlier analysis of some 500 of the donors used high-throughput TCR beta sequencing to judge whether each TCR beta V gene segment behaved as functional or pseudogenic. Alongside the repertoire data, information on donor age, sex, ethnicity and CMV serostatus was compiled. In a later genetic analysis, genome-wide SNP genotypes for about three fifths of the roughly 670 donors were used, and that subset was treated as a discovery cohort. All discovery cohort repertoires had been generated on a single sequencing platform. Class I and class II HLA loci were covered by the typing at four-digit resolution. Typing coverage varied by locus: about 620-640 donors for A, B, C, DRB1 and DQB1; 500 to 550 for DQA1; nearly 610 for DPA1; 400 to 480 for DPB1. Because of strong linkage in the cohort, a few DR-DQ haplotypes were treated as single units for association and clustering. Across roughly 420 genotyped donors of the cohort, an average of about 250,000 unique TCR beta nucleotide sequences per donor were sequenced, and 15% to 20% of those sequences were non-productive. The investigation overall reported the following: Specific HLA alleles were associated with 15,000 to 20,000 TCR beta sequences at a false discovery rate of 0.05 in a later analysis. Roughly uniform sequencing depth across donors was assumed in presence/absence analyses, although this assumption may not hold. While some public TCRs were present in many individuals, most TCR sequences turned up only very rarely across donors. Several of the top co-occurrence clusters appeared to be linked to parvovirus B19, influenza, CMV and Epstein-Barr virus, according to a later analysis. In a later analysis, HLA-associated TCR beta chains were found to be more clonally expanded and to have lower generation probabilities than equally common non-associated chains. Because counts were too low, seventeen rarely observed V segments, including chromosome 9 orphons, were excluded from the earlier analysis of roughly 580 of the donors. Linkage disequilibrium might explain the correlated functional status among segregating V segments, but an unknown experimental factor could not be excluded. Because HLA typing was missing for some donors at each locus, association tests included only the typed subset. In a later analysis, most CMV-associated TCR beta chains were found to appear HLA-restricted, with HLA associations seemingly driven largely by CMV exposure. Some IMGT-functional V segments, including TRBV6-2 and TRBV6-3, could not be distinguished by the 87-base-pair reads and were therefore excluded. A later genetic analysis reported fewer N-insertions in productive TCRs among donors in an Asian-associated ancestry cluster than the approximately 670-donor mean. The only immune exposure information available for the cohort was CMV serostatus. In an earlier analysis of several hundred of the donors, most TCR beta V segments were observed in productive rearrangements about 87% or about 30% of the time, broadly matching IMGT annotations. In both the original and validation cohorts, the classifier was reported to diagnose cytomegalovirus status with high specificity and sensitivity. In this cohort, only TCR beta chains were sequenced, and detectable features were limited by the absence of alpha or paired-chain data. A total of 150 to 200 TCR beta chains were listed by the study as associated with cytomegalovirus. Strong co-occurrence of HLA alleles, especially DR and DQ, made assigning TCR associations to individual alleles difficult. In a later analysis, the rate of TCR association differed among HLA loci, with DRB1 alleles having the most associated TCRs and HLA-C alleles having the fewest. A later genetic analysis associated a missense DCLRE1C variant with V-gene and J-gene trimming of TCR beta chains, and an independent cohort replicated the association. Three of the identified cytomegalovirus-associated TCR beta chains were confirmed in vitro to be specific for cytomegalovirus antigens. A further reported finding was that TCR beta sequences accurately predicted the HLA-A and HLA-B alleles for most subjects in the first cohort. The authors suggested that the approach could potentially be generalized to other disease states and immunological phenotypes. A group of highly shared sequence variants was considered likely to be a technical artifact of the sequencing pipeline.

Libraries came from the immunoSEQ multiplex PCR assay. The multiplex PCR relied on a mix of 60 forward primers for TCR Vbeta segments and 13 reverse primers for TCR Jbeta segments. A multiplex PCR assay on genomic DNA amplified the CDR3 region of rearranged TCR beta genes. Amplified TCR beta libraries were sequenced as 87-base-pair reads on the Illumina HiSeq System. For the original study's pipeline: Across the 600 to 700 repertoires, a later analysis counted some 80 million unique TCR beta chains, around 11 million of which were shared by at least two donors. Raw reads were error-corrected and collapsed into unique sequences by a nearest-neighbor algorithm in which closely related sequences were merged to remove PCR and sequencing errors. To assign V, D and J gene segments, CDR3 sequences were aligned to IMGT reference sequences. For a sequence to be retained, a match of at least six nucleotides was required to both a V gene segment and a J gene segment. Rearrangements were called productive when the CDR3 lacked stop codons and stayed in frame with V and J; all others were non-productive. Following IMGT convention, CDR3 was defined as the stretch from the second conserved V-encoded cysteine to the conserved J-encoded phenylalanine. In an earlier analysis of approximately 500 of the donors, sequences lacking an unambiguous match to a single V gene segment were excluded. In an earlier analysis of several hundred of the donors, V segments were called functional above 56.7% productive rearrangements and were called segregating when the between-donor standard deviation exceeded 5%. To diagnose cytomegalovirus status from the catalog of TCR beta chain sequences, a statistical classification framework was built. A later analysis assigned V and J genes by comparing TCR nucleotide sequences with IMGT/GENE-DB human TR gene sequences. The TCRdist pipeline was used in a later analysis to assign CDR3 sequences and most-parsimonious VDJ recombination scenarios. In a later analysis, each TCR beta chain was defined by its CDR3 amino acid sequence together with its V-gene family, and reads lacking a unique V-gene family were excluded. To address suspected cross-contamination and a sequencing artifact, a later analysis removed 550 to 750 highly shared, low-generation-probability nucleotide sequences. For each public chain, a later analysis derived a clonal expansion index from normalized ranks of inferred template counts within each repertoire. In a later analysis, generation probabilities were computed with a VDJ recombination model fitted to out-of-frame rearrangements, and the resulting probabilities were checked against IGoR. A later analysis scored TCR-TCR, TCR-HLA and TCR-CMV co-occurrence with hypergeometric tests, applying a repertoire-size bias correction to TCR pairs. False discovery rates were estimated in a later analysis by permuting HLA or CMV assignments 20 times. In a later analysis, co-occurring TCRs were grouped using DBSCAN, with TCRdist sequence similarity added in when clustering inside HLA-allele-positive subsets. Repertoires with fewer than 30,000 or more than 120,000 public chains, plus five repertoires with anomalous nucleotide sharing, were excluded from co-occurrence clustering. TCRdb stores this immuneACCESS table with in-frame sequences only. Part of the clones is absent; in the studies checked, under half of the shortfall reflects unresolved V genes, and no reason is known for the rest. The V and J calls and clone size are taken from that table; D and trimming were inferred from the DNA. The sample yields under 200,000 clones; about 73% were counted once. In total, the top ten clones hold 3.1% of the sample.

For this chain, trimming is 4 bases at the V end and 4 bases at the J end, and the number of junction bases without a gene match is 12. The CDR3 spans 16 residues, from the cysteine through the phenylalanine. CDR3 DNA only is kept here, 48 bases in frame from base 1. The germline V gene sets CDR1 to SGHTS and CDR2 to YDEGEE. About this clone itself: Its specific antigen is unknown. Per-nucleotide qualities are absent, and no much larger clonotype sits a single base away.

The cohort was made up of 650 to 700 healthy bone marrow donors. All cohort members were sampled while nominally healthy, although unrecorded immune exposures were likely present. The donor tested CMV seronegative and was one of the 352 seronegative cohort members. Each donor provided a peripheral blood sample, and peripheral blood mononuclear cells were used for TCR beta sequencing. The Qiagen DNeasy Blood Extraction Kit was used to extract genomic DNA from the blood cell samples. The receptor was derived from a woman in her forties in good health and CMV-seronegative. Recombination linked TRBV5-8 to TRBJ1-2; the central 8 bases match TRBD1. The sample taken for sequencing was PBMCs. The CDR3 sequence is CASSHRGGRGLYGYTF. The bases read TGTGCCAGCAGCCACAGGGGGGGGCGAGGTCTCTATGGCTACACCTTC.